The 10 T cell receptor beta chains given below trace back to one sample, sequenced in a study of cytomegalovirus exposure and HLA in healthy donors. The PCR contained 60 Vbeta and 13 Jbeta primers. The table came from immunoSEQ multiplex PCR; TCRdb's copy has only in-frame clones and leaves some out. This listing includes 130,000 to 150,000 clones. Sequencing used PBMCs. Every receptor here comes from a male donor in good health and CMV-seronegative.

The chain combines TRBV28 with TRBJ2-2; tentatively, D is TRBD2 (6 bases). Trimming left V 8 bases short and J 2 bases short, with 15 bases between. The CDR3 contains 15 residues. Germline CDR1 MDHEN, CDR2 SYDVKM. The chain's CDR3 is CASHRGDLNTGELFF. CDR3 nucleotides: TGTGCCAGCCACCGAGGGGACTTAAACACCGGGGAGCTGTTTTTT.

V and J are TRBV30 and TRBJ2-1; TRBD2 might be the D (6 bases). V dropped 4 bases and J dropped 5 bases, with 15 bases sitting between them. The CDR3 sequence is 14 residues long. The V gene's germline CDR1 is GTSNPN and CDR2 SVGIG (reference sequence). The CDR3 spells CAWNTGVPDNEQFF. The CDR3 DNA reads as TGTGCCTGGAATACGGGGGTTCCCGACAATGAGCAGTTCTTC.

The CDR3 region is CASSQDEGSYNEQFF. The CDR3 coding sequence is TGCGCCAGCAGCCAAGATGAGGGTTCCTACAATGAGCAGTTCTTC. The gene calls are TRBV4-3 and TRBJ2-1, with a weak D call TRBD2 (5 bases). The germline V and J ends were trimmed by 0 bases and 1 base, with 7 bases remaining between them. CDR3 length equals 15 residues. The germline CDR1 and CDR2 sequences are LGHNA and YSLEER.

The V gene is TRBV18, the J gene TRBJ2-2, with a possible D match to TRBD2 (5 bases). There are 14 residues in the CDR3. The germline V gene encodes CDR1 KGHSH and CDR2 LQKENI. V was clipped by 3 bases and J by 6 bases, with 11 bases between them. The CDR3 DNA is TGTGCCAGCTCACCTGAGGGTCCCCCCGGGGAGCTGTTTTTT. Protein product: CASSPEGPPGELFF.

This sequence joins TRBV5-1 and TRBJ2-7, with 10 bases matching TRBD2. CDR1 is SGHRS and CDR2 is YFSETQ in the germline V gene. J lost 5 bases, V lost 7 bases, and 12 bases had no gene match. This CDR3 spans 15 amino acids. This chain's CDR3 is CASAPVGTSVDEQYF. The CDR3 bases are TGCGCCAGCGCGCCGGTTGGGACTAGCGTCGACGAGCAGTACTTC.

This sequence joins TRBV30 and TRBJ1-5; possible D gene TRBD1, 6 bases. The V end was cut by 5 bases, the J end by 0 bases, with 8 bases between. The germline gives CDR1 GTSNPN, CDR2 SVGIG (reference sequence). The CDR3 has 13 residues. CDR3 bases: TGTGCCTGGCAGGGGAATAGCAATCAGCCCCAGCATTTT. This encodes CAWQGNSNQPQHF.

Written as DNA, the CDR3 is TGTGCCAGTAGTTTCCGTCTCCCGGGACTAGCGGGGGGTCGTAGCACAGATACGCAGTATTTT. This gives the protein CASSFRLPGLAGGRSTDTQYF. The J gene is TRBJ2-3, the V gene TRBV19, with 15 bases matching TRBD2. The V gene end was trimmed by 5 bases and the J gene end by 0 bases; junction bases not matched to a gene: 15. The CDR3 covers 21 residues. Germline V gene sequence: CDR1 LNHDA, CDR2 SQIVND (reference sequence). Filled out from reference TRBV19 and TRBJ2-3, the complete variable domain reads DGGITQSPKYLFRKEGQNVTLSCEQNLNHDAMYWYRQDPGQGLRLIYYSQIVNDFQKGDIAEGYSVSREKKESFPLTVTSAQKNPTAFYLCASSFRLPGLAGGRSTDTQYFGPGTRLTVL.

This chain links TRBV5-1 with TRBJ1-2, with 9 bases aligning to TRBD1. Germline loops: CDR1 SGHRS, CDR2 YFSETQ. This CDR3 has 14 residues. V was pared by 0 bases and J by 6 bases, with 3 bases of the junction left unmatched. For the CDR3, the DNA is TGCGCCAGCAGCTTGGGGGACAGGGATGATGGCTACACCTTC. Translated: CASSLGDRDDGYTF.

The chain links TRBV28 to TRBJ2-5; TRBD2 might be the D (6 bases). V was pared by 1 base and J by 2 bases, with 14 bases between. In germline, CDR1 is MDHEN, CDR2 SYDVKM. The CDR3 has 16 residues. CDR3 bases: TGTGCCAGCAGTTTATACCGCGGGGAAACTCAAGAGACCCAGTACTTC. Protein product: CASSLYRGETQETQYF.

Comment on this clone: The sample contains more than one DNA sequence encoding this CDR3. This sequence joins TRBV7-6 and TRBJ2-5, with 10 bases identical to TRBD1. CDR1 and CDR2 (germline): SGHVS, FNYEAQ. With V trimmed by 0 bases and J by 4 bases, 5 bases remained unmatched. CDR3 length equals 16 residues. CDR3 amino acids: CASSLAGGQGIETQYF. CDR3 DNA sequence: TGTGCCAGCAGCTTAGCGGGGGGACAGGGGATAGAGACCCAGTACTTC.